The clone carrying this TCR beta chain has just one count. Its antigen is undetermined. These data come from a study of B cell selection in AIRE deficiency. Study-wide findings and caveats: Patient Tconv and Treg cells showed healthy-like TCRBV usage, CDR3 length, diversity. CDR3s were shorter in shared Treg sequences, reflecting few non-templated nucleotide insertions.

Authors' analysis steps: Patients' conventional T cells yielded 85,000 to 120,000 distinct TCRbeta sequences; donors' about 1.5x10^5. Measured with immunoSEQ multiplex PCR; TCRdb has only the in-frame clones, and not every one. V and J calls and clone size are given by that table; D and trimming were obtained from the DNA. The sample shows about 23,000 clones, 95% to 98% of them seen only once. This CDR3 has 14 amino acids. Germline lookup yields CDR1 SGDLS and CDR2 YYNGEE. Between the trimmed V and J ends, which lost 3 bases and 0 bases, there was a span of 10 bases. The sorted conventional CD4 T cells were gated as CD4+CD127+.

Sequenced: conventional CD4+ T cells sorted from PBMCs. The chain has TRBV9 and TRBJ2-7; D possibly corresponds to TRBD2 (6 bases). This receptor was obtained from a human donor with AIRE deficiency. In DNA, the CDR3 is TGTGCCAGCAGCGCCGGGACTTACTCCTACGAGCAGTACTTC. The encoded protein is CASSAGTYSYEQYF.